This T cell receptor beta chain originates from a study of blood T cell repertoires in COVID-19. About the study: PBMCs, B-cell-depleted T cells, or T cells were the source of the cDNA or gDNA that made up the material.

V was pared by 1 base and J by 3 bases, with 6 bases between. The germline CDR1 and CDR2 sequences are SNHLY and FYNNEI. The CDR3 length is 14 residues. Measured with immunoSEQ multiplex PCR; TCRdb has only the in-frame clones, and not every one. Among roughly 24,000 clones, roughly three quarters were seen once, and the ten largest hold about 14%. This clonotype originated in an older man with active or convalescent COVID-19. The gene calls are TRBV2 and TRBJ2-2; no firm D call. What was sequenced was peripheral blood. CDR3 bases: TGTGCCAGCAGTGAAGATAGATACACCGGGGAGCTGTTTTTT. This gives the protein CASSEDRYTGELFF.